The 17 T cell receptor beta chains in this list originate from one sample, sequenced in a study of tumor and adjacent non-tumor tissue in lung cancer. A modified ARM-PCR protocol with three rounds of nested PCR amplified TCRbeta. TCRdb re-analysed the multiplex PCR reads in MiXCR, keeping a single row per CDR3 protein. The sample holds approximately 120,000 distinct CDR3 sequences, about 64% seen once. RNA was extracted from bulk tissue without any cell sorting. The normal lung tissue was taken more than 3 cm from the tumor edge. The sequenced material came from distant non-tumor lung tissue. Every receptor here comes from a man in his sixties with non-small cell lung cancer.

On this clonotype: One base away lies a much larger clone, so this may be a sequencing read error. The genes are TRBV7-9 and TRBJ2-1; D possibly corresponds to TRBD2 (7 bases). The CDR3 runs to 15 residues. Germline CDR1 SEHNR, CDR2 FQNEAQ (reference sequence). CDR3 DNA: TGTGCCAGCAGCCTAGCGGACAGCTCCTACAATGAGCAGTTCTTC. Protein product: CASSLADSSYNEQFF.

This clonotype is a singleton in its sample. At one of its ends the junction is not consistent with the germline gene, which may arise from a read error. The rearrangement joins TRBV19 to TRBJ1-6; 11 nucleotides agree with TRBD1. This CDR3 is 16 amino acids long. The germline V gene has CDR1 LNHDA and CDR2 SQIVND (reference sequence). CDR3 region: CANSTGQGAYNSPLNF. CDR3 sequence (DNA): TGTGCCAATAGTACCGGACAGGGGGCCTATAATTCACCCCTCAACTTT.

This clonotype was seen many times. This chain connects TRBV7-3 to TRBJ2-1, with 8 bases fitting TRBD1. This CDR3 contains 16 residues. Losses at the gene ends were 3 bases for V and 0 bases for J; bases not matched to a gene: 4. The germline gives CDR1 SGHTA, CDR2 FQGTGA. For the CDR3, the DNA is TGTGCCAGCAGCTTCGACAGGGGCCGCTCCTACAATGAGCAGTTCTTC. Translated, it gives CASSFDRGRSYNEQFF.

As to this clonotype: An end of the junction differs from the germline gene, which may be a read error. The gene calls are TRBV4-2 and TRBJ2-7; 7 bases match TRBD2. Germline V gives CDR1 LGHNA, CDR2 YNFKEQ. The CDR3 is made up of 17 amino acids. The CDR3 coding sequence is TGTGCCAGCAGCCAAGTTGGAGCGGGATGGCTGGAGTATGAGCAGTACTTT. Translated, it gives CASSQVGAGWLEYEQYF.

To note about this clonotype: A junction end diverges from the germline sequence, so it may reflect a read error. The chain links TRBV6-4 to TRBJ2-2, with D tentatively TRBD1 or TRBD2 (5 bases each). Germline assignment: CDR1 MRHNA and CDR2 SNTAGT. This CDR3 comprises 11 residues. CDR3 amino acids: CSSTGGGELFF. The CDR3 DNA reads as TGTTCCAGCACTGGGGGCGGGGAGCTGTTTTTT.

Regarding this clonotype: An end of the junction does not agree with germline; a read error may underlie this. The chain employs TRBV6-5 and TRBJ2-1, with 10 bases fitting TRBD2. This CDR3 has 16 amino acids. CDR1 and CDR2 (germline): MNHEY, SVGAGI. The DNA of the CDR3 is TGTGCCAGTAGTGCAAGACTAGCGGGTGGGGTCAATGAGAAGTTCTTC. Encoded protein: CASSARLAGGVNEKFF.

This clonotype was picked up many times. J is TRBJ1-2 and V is TRBV20-1; D possibly corresponds to TRBD1 (5 bases). Germline CDR1 and CDR2: DFQATT and SNEGSKA (reference sequence). This CDR3 contains 13 residues. The germline V and J ends were trimmed by 5 bases and 4 bases, with 14 bases remaining between them. CDR3 bases: TGCAGTGCTTCCCACCCTGGGGGCTATGGCTACACCTTC. Translation: CSASHPGGYGYTF.

In this sample, this clonotype turned up a few times. This chain connects TRBV28 to TRBJ2-7; a weak D match, TRBD2 (5 bases). Germline CDR1 MDHEN, CDR2 SYDVKM. V was cut by 7 bases and J by 6 bases, with 16 bases left in between. This CDR3 has 13 amino acids. The CDR3 nucleotides are TGTGCCAGCACTTCCAGGACTGATTGCGAGCAGTACTTC. The encoded protein is CASTSRTDCEQYF. The variable domain in full, with the rest retrieved from reference TRBV28 and TRBJ2-7, is DVKVTQSSRYLVKRTGEKVFLECVQDMDHENMFWYRQDPGLGLRLIYFSYDVKMKEKGDIPEGYSVSREKKERFSLILESASTNQTSMYLCASTSRTDCEQYFGPGTRLTVT.

This clonotype was detected many times. The rearrangement uses TRBV29-1 and TRBJ2-7, with 15 bases identical to TRBD2. The germline V gene has CDR1 SQVTM and CDR2 ANQGSEA. The V segment lost 3 bases and the J segment 2 bases; nucleotides outside the gene matches: 2. CDR3 length: 15 amino acids. DNA of the CDR3: TGCAGCGTTGAGGGACTAGCGGGAGGAACCTACGAGCAGTACTTC. It codes for CSVEGLAGGTYEQYF.

This clonotype showed up just once. One end of the junction fails to match germline, which may point to a read error. In DNA, the CDR3 is TGCACCAGCAGCCGAGACCGGGACAGGGGGCTTGATATGCAGTATTTT. Its protein is CTSSRDRDRGLDMQYF. The chain recombines TRBV4-1 with TRBJ2-3, with 12 bases matching TRBD1. This CDR3 contains 16 residues. Germline V gene data show CDR1 as MGHRA and CDR2 as YSYEKL.

Of note for this clonotype: As the CDR3 is not closed by the conserved phenylalanine or tryptophan, this likely results from a read error. The chain uses TRBV13 and TRBJ1-3; D gene ambiguous. The CDR3 is 14 residues long. CDR1 is PRHDT, CDR2 FYEKMQ, per germline (reference sequence). The CDR3 protein is CASSFRSSGDTIYS. CDR3 in DNA: TGTGCTAGCAGCTTCCGGAGCTCTGGAGACACCATATATTCT.

Concerning this clonotype itself: Just one base apart from a much larger clone, this may be a read error. V usage is TRBV12-3 or TRBV12-4 and J usage is TRBJ2-3; possible D gene TRBD2, 6 bases. This CDR3 has 15 residues. In nucleotides, the CDR3 is TGTGTCAGCAGCCGCGAGGGCGGGACGACAGATACGCAGTATTTT. Protein: CVSSREGGTTDTQYF.

In regard to this clonotype: A junction end diverges from the germline sequence, so it may reflect a read error. The V and J genes are TRBV7-9 and TRBJ2-7; maybe TRBD2 (5 bases). Germline loops: CDR1 SEHNR, CDR2 FQNEAQ (reference sequence). CDR3 size: 14 residues. The CDR3 region has the DNA TGTGCCAGCAGCGCGGAGGTGAGAGAGGACGAGCAGTGCTTC. This codes for CASSAEVREDEQCF.

A remark on this clonotype: Its ends do not fully match the called genes, so a read error is possible. The chain recombines TRBV6-1 with TRBJ1-2; no definite D call. The CDR3 has 14 amino acids. Germline V gene lookup returns CDR1 MNHNS and CDR2 SASEGT. The CDR3 DNA reads TGTACCAGCGGTGGAGGAACGGAGGTCTATGGCTACACCTTC. Protein product: CTSGGGTEVYGYTF.

This clonotype was recorded many times. One end of the junction fails to match germline, which may point to a read error. This chain connects TRBV7-9 to TRBJ2-7; TRBD1 matches at 9 bases. The CDR3 consists of 12 residues. Germline values: CDR1 SEHNR, CDR2 FQNEAQ (reference sequence). The CDR3 region has the DNA TGTGCCAGCAGCCCGCGGGACAGGGAATGGGACTTC. It translates to CASSPRDREWDF.

The sample holds a few counts of this clonotype. A single base separates this from a much larger clone, so it may be a read error. The chain couples TRBV6-1 to TRBJ2-1, with a tentative D call TRBD1 (5 bases). The V gene's germline CDR1 is MNHNS and CDR2 SASEGT. The CDR3 spans 13 residues. The CDR3 here is CASNHRLYNKQFF. The CDR3 region has the DNA TGTGCCAGCAACCACAGGTTATACAATAAGCAGTTCTTC.

With respect to this clonotype: Relative to the germline gene, one junction end is altered; a read error may explain this. The chain uses TRBV29-1 and TRBJ1-2; TRBD1 agrees at 7 bases. The CDR3 contains 11 residues. Germline CDR1 is SQVTM and CDR2 is ANQGSEA. The CDR3 region is CSVQGGYGYTF. For the CDR3, the DNA is TGCAGCGTTCAGGGGGGCTATGGCTATACCTTC.